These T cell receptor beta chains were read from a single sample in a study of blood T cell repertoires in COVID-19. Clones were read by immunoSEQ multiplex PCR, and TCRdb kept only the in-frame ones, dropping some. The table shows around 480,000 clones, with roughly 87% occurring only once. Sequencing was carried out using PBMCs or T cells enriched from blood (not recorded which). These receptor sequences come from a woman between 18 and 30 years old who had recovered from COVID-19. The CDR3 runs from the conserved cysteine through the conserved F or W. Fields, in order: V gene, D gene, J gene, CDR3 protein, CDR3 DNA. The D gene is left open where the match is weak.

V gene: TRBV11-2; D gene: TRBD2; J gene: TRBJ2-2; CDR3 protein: CASALGEGRYTGELFF; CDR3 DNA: TGTGCCAGCGCCCTGGGGGAGGGCCGATACACCGGGGAGCTGTTTTTT
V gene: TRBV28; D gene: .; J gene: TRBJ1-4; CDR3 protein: CASSPGYSDEKLFF; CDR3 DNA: TGTGCCAGCAGCCCAGGGTATTCAGATGAAAAACTGTTTTTT
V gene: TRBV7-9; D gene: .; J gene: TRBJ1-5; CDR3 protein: CASSLEAGASQPQHF; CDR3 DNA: TGTGCCAGCAGCTTAGAAGCAGGGGCCAGTCAGCCCCAGCATTTT
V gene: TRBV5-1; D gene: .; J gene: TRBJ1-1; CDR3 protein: CASSISGSGGTEAFF; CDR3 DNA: TGCGCCAGCAGTATATCAGGATCCGGGGGCACTGAAGCTTTCTTT
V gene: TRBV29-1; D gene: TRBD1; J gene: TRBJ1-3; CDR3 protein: CSVDRGNTIYF; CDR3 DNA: TGCAGCGTGGACAGGGGAAACACCATATATTTT
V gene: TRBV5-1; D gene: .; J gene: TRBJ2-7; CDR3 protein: CASSLTGPTEQYF; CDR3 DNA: TGCGCCAGCAGCTTGACAGGTCCCACCGAGCAGTACTTC
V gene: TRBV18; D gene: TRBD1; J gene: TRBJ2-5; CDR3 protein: CASSPEIGTANQETQYF; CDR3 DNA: TGTGCCAGCTCACCCGAAATAGGGACAGCCAATCAAGAGACCCAGTACTTC
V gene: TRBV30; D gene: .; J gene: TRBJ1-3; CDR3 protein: CAWSSPNSGYTIYF; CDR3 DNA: TGTGCCTGGAGTTCCCCGAACAGTGGATACACCATATATTTT
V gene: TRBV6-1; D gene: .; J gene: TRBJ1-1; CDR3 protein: CASSDPKGRGTEAFF; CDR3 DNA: TGTGCCAGCAGTGACCCTAAAGGACGGGGGACTGAAGCTTTCTTT
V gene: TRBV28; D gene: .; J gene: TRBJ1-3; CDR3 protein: CASSTTGSGGNTIYF; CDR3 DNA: TGTGCCAGCAGTACTACAGGGTCTGGAGGAAACACCATATATTTT
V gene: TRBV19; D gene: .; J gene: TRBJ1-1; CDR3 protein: CASSMYAGAEGTEAFF; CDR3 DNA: TGTGCCAGTAGTATGTACGCAGGGGCTGAAGGCACTGAAGCTTTCTTT
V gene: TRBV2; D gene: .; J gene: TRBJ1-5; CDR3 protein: CASEDFRGSGQPQHF; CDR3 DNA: TGTGCCAGTGAAGATTTTAGAGGGTCAGGACAGCCCCAGCATTTT
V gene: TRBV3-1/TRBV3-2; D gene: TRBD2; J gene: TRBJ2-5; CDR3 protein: CASSQGRLAGGETQYF; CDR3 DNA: TGTGCCAGCAGCCAAGGGAGACTAGCGGGGGGGGAGACCCAGTACTTC
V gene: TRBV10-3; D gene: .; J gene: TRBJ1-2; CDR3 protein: CAISDPGVGIANYGYTF; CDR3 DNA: TGTGCCATCAGTGACCCGGGGGTGGGGATAGCTAACTATGGCTACACCTTC
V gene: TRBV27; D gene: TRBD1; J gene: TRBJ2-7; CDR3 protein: CASSLRQGYEQYF; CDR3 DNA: TGTGCCAGCAGTTTAAGACAGGGCTACGAGCAGTACTTC
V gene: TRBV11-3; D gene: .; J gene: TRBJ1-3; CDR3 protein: CASSSQGSGNTIYF; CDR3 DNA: TGTGCCAGCAGCTCCCAGGGGTCTGGAAACACCATATATTTT
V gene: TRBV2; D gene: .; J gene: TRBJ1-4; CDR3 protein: CASSQSEKLFF; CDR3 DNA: TGTGCCAGCAGTCAATCTGAAAAACTGTTTTTT
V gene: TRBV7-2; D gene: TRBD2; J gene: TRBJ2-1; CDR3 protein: CASSLSGLAGDEQFF; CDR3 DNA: TGTGCCAGCAGCTTAAGTGGCCTCGCGGGGGATGAGCAGTTCTTC
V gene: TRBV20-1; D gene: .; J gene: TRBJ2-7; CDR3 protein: CSASTLQGGYEQYF; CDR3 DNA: TGCAGTGCTAGTACGTTACAGGGTGGTTACGAGCAGTACTTC
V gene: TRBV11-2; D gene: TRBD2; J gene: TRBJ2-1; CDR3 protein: CASSFGSSGGFAEQFF; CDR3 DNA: TGTGCCAGCAGCTTCGGGAGTAGCGGGGGGTTCGCTGAGCAGTTCTTC